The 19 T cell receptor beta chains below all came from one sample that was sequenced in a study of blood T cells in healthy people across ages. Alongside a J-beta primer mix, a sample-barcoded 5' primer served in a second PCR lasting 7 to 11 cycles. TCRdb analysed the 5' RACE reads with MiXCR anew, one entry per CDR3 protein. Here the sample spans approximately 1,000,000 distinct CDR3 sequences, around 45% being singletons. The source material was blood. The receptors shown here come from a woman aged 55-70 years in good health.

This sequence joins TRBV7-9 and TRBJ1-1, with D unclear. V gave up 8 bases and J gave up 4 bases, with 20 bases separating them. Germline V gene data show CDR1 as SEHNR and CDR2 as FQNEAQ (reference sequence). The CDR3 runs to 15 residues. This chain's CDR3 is CASREQYRTSTEAFF. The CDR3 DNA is TGTGCCAGCCGGGAGCAGTACCGCACCTCCACTGAAGCTTTCTTT.

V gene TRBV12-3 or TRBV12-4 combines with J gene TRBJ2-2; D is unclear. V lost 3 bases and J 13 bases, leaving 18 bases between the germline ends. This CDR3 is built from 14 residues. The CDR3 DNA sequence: TGTGCCAGCAGTTTCTATTCCCAACCGGGCGGGCTGTTTTTT. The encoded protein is CASSFYSQPGGLFF.

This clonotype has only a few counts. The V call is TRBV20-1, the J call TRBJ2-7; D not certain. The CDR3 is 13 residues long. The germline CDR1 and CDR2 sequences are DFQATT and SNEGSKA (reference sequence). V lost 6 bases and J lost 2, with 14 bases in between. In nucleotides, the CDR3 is TGCAGTGCCTCCGAACCGCGCACCTACGAGCAGTACTTC. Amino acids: CSASEPRTYEQYF.

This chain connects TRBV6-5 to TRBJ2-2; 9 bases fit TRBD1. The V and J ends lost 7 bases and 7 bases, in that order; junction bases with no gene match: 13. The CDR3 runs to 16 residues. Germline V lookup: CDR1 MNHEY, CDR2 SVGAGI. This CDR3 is CASTLTTGGFGGELFF. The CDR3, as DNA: TGTGCCAGCACCCTTACGACAGGGGGGTTCGGCGGGGAGCTGTTTTTT.

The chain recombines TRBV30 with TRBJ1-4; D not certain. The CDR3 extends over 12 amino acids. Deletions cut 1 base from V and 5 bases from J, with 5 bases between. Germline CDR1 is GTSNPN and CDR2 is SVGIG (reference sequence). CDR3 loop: CAWSGRNEKLFF. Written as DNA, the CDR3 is TGTGCCTGGAGTGGGAGAAATGAAAAACTGTTTTTT. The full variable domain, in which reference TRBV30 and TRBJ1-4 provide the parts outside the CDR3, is SQTIHQWPATLVQPVGSPLSLECTVEGTSNPNLYWYRQAAGRGLQLLFYSVGIGQISSEVPQNLSASRPQDRQFILSSKKLLLSDSGFYLCAWSGRNEKLFFGSGTQLSVL.

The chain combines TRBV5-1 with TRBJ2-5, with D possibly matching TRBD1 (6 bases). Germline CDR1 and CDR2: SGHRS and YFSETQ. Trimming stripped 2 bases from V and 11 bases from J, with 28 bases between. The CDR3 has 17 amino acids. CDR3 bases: TGCGCCAGCAGCTTCTGGCAGGGGCACAACTCCTACAATGAGCAGTACTTC. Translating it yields CASSFWQGHNSYNEQYF.

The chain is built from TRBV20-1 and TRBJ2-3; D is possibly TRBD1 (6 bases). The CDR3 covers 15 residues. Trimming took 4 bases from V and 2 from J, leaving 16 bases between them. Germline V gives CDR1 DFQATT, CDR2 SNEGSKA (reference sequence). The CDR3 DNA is TGCAGTGCTAATTCCGGGACAAGCATCACAGATACGCAGTATTTT. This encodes CSANSGTSITDTQYF.

CDR3: CASSLNAGQETQYF. The CDR3 nucleotides read TGTGCCAGCAGCTTAAACGCAGGGCAAGAGACCCAGTACTTC. This rearrangement joins TRBV7-6 to TRBJ2-5; maybe TRBD1 (5 bases). The CDR3 runs 14 residues. With 2 bases removed from V and 2 bases from J, the gap between germline ends came to 9 bases. From germline, CDR1 is SGHVS and CDR2 FNYEAQ.

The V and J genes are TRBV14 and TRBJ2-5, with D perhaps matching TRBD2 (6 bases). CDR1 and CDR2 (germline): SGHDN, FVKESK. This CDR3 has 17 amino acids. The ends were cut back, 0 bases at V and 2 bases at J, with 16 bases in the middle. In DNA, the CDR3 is TGTGCCAGCAGCCAAGAGTGGCGGGGCCTCCCGCAAGAGACCCAGTACTTC. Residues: CASSQEWRGLPQETQYF.

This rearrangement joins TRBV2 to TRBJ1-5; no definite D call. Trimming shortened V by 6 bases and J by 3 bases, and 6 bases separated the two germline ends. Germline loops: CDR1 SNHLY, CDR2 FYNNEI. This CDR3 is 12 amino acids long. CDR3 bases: TGTGCCAGCAGGCGTACCAATCAGCCCCAGCATTTT. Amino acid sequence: CASRRTNQPQHF.

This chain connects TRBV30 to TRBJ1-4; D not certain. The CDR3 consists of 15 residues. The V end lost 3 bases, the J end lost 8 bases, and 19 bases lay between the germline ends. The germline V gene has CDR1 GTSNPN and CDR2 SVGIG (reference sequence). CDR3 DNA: TGTGCCTGGAGCGTCCCCCGGGATACGCACGAAAAACTGTTTTTT. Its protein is CAWSVPRDTHEKLFF.

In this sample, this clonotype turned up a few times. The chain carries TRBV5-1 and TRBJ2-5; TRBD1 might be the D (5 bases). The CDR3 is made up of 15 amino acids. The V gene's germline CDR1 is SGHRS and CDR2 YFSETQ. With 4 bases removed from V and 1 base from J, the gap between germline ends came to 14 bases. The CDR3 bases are TGCGCCAGCAGCCAAAGCCCAGGGTTCCAAGAGACCCAGTACTTC. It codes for CASSQSPGFQETQYF. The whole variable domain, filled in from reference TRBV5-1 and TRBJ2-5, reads KAGVTQTPRYLIKTRGQQVTLSCSPISGHRSVSWYQQTPGQGLQFLFEYFSETQRNKGNFPGRFSGRQFSNSRSEMNVSTLELGDSALYLCASSQSPGFQETQYFGPGTRLLVL.

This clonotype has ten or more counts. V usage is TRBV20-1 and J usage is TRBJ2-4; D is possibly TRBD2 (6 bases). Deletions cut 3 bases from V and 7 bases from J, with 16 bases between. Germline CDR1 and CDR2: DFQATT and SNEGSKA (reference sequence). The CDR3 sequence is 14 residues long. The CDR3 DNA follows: TGCAGTGCTAGCTCCTCGGGAGCGCGTAACATTCAGTACTTC. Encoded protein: CSASSSGARNIQYF.

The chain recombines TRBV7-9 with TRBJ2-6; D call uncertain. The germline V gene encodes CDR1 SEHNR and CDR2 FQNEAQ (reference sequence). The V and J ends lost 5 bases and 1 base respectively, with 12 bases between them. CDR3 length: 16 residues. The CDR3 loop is CASSNNHPSGANVLTF. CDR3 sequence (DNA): TGTGCCAGCAGCAACAACCACCCTTCTGGGGCCAACGTCCTGACTTTC.

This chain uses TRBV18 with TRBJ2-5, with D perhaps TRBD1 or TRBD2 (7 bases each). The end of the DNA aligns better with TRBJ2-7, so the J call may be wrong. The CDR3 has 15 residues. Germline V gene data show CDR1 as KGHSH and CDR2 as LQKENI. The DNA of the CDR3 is TGTGCCAGCTCACCGACGACAGGGAGGGACTACGAGCAGTACTTC. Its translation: CASSPTTGRDYEQYF.

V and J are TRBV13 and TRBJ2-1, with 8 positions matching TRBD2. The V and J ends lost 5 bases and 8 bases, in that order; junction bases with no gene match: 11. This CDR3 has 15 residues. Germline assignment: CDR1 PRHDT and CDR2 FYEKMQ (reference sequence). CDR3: CASSETREGSDEQFF. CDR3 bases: TGTGCCAGCAGCGAAACCCGGGAGGGGTCCGATGAGCAGTTCTTC.

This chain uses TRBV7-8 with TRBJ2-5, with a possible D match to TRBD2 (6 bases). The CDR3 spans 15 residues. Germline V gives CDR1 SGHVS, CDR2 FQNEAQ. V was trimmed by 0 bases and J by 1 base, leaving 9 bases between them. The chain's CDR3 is CASSLAGLPQETQYF. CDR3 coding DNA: TGTGCCAGCAGCTTAGCGGGACTCCCCCAAGAGACCCAGTACTTC.

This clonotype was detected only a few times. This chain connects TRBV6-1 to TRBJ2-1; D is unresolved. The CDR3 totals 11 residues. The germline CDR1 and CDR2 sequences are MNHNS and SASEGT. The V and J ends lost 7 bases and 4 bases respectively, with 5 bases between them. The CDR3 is CASMGYNEQFF. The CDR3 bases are TGTGCCAGCATGGGGTACAATGAGCAGTTCTTC.

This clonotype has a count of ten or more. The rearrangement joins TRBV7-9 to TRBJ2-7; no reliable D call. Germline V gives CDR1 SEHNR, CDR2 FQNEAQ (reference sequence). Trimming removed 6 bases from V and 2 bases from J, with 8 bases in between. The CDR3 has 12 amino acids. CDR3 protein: CASSLRAYEQYF. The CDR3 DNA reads TGTGCCAGCAGTCTCCGGGCCTACGAGCAGTACTTC.